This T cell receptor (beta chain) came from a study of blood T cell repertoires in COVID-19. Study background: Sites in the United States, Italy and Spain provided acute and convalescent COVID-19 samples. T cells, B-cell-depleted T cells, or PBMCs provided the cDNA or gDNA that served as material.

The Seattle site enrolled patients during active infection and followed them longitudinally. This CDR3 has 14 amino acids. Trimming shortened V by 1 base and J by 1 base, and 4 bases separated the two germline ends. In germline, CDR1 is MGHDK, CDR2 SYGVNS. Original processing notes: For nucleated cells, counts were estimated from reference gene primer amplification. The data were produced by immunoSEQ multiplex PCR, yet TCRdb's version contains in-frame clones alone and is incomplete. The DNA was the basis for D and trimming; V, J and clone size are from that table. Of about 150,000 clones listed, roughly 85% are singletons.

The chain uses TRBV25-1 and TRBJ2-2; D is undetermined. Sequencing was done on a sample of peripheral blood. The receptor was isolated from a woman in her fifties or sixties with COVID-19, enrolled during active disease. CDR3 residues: CASSEFLNTGELFF. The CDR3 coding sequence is TGTGCCAGCAGTGAATTCCTGAACACCGGGGAGCTGTTTTTT. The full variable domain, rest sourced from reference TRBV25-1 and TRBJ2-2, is EADIYQTPRYLVIGTGKKITLECSQTMGHDKMYWYQQDPGMELHLIHYSYGVNSTEKGDLSSESTVSRIRTEHFPLTLESARPSHTSQYLCASSEFLNTGELFFGEGSRLTVL.